This T cell receptor (beta chain) was recorded in a study of shared T cell receptors in the human thymus. Germline values: CDR1 SEHNR, CDR2 FQNEAQ (reference sequence). The length of the CDR3 is 15 residues. V gave up 5 bases and J gave up 8 bases; unmatched junction bases: 10. The data were produced by immunoSEQ multiplex PCR, yet TCRdb's version contains in-frame clones alone and is incomplete. This sample has about 660,000 clones, with approximately 88% found just once. Another study also made use of these data, one on human thymus T cells. That paper notes: Finnish infants who were healthy and having corrective surgery for congenital heart defects made up the donors. Thymus pieces cut out during corrective heart surgery were the tissue that was used. Thymic and blood repertoires appeared to show biased V and J gene usage. Related research found strongly overlapping thymic repertoires in unrelated individuals.

The sequence came from a boy younger than two with a congenital heart defect. Specimen: thymocytes. This sequence joins TRBV7-9 and TRBJ1-2; 11 bases agree with TRBD1. The CDR3 coding sequence is TGTGCCAGCAGCCCACGGACAGGGGGCGCCTGGGGCTACACCTTC. Protein product: CASSPRTGGAWGYTF.